This T cell receptor (beta chain) derives from a study of blood T cell repertoires in COVID-19. As originally analysed: Scientists estimated how many nucleated cells there were by amplifying reference gene primers. TCRdb keeps only in-frame clones here, not all; method: immunoSEQ multiplex PCR. D and trimming were read from the DNA, whereas the V and J calls and clone size are those reported in that table. The table lists approximately 160,000 clones, 83% of them singletons, with about 4.6% in the top ten. V was cut by 5 bases and J by 2 bases, with 13 bases left in between. CDR1 is MNHEY and CDR2 is SMNVEV in the germline V gene (reference sequence). This CDR3 is 15 amino acids long.

Sequencing was carried out using PBMCs or T cells enriched from blood (not recorded which). V gene TRBV27 combines with J gene TRBJ1-3, with a tentative D call TRBD1 (6 bases). This TCR derives from a woman in her forties or fifties who had recovered from COVID-19. The CDR3 DNA reads TGTGCCAGCAGTCTGGGGGGGGCTGCTGGAAACACCATATATTTT. As protein: CASSLGGAAGNTIYF.